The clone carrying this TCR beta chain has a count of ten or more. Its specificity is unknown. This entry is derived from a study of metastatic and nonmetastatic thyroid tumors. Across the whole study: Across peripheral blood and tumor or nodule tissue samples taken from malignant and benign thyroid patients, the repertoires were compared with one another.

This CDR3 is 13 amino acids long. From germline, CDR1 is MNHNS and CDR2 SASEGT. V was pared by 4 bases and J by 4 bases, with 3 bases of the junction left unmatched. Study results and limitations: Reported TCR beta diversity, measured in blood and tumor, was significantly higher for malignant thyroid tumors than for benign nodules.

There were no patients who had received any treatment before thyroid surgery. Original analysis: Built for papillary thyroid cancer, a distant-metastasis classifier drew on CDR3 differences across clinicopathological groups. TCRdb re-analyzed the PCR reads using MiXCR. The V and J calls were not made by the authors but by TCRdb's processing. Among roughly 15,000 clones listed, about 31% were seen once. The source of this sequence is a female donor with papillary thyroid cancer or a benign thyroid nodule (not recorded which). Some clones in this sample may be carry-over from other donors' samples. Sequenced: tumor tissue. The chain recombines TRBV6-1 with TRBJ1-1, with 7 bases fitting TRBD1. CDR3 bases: TGTGCCAGCAGTGTTCCAGGGGGCACTGAAGCTTTCTTT. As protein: CASSVPGGTEAFF.